Following are 30 T cell receptor beta chains from one sample sequenced in a study of CD8 T cells in ankylosing spondylitis. Which antigens these TCRs recognize remains unknown. TCRdb processed the 5' RACE reads anew with MiXCR; each CDR3 protein has one entry. This repertoire shows about 450,000 distinct CDR3 sequences, 25% to 30% found once; its top ten account for approximately 1%. Study-wide findings and caveats: One TCR beta motif, made up of eight or nine highly homologous variants, appeared characteristic of ankylosing spondylitis blood.

The sequencing input was blood, either unsorted or a sorted T cell fraction (not recorded which). The receptors derive from a male donor with ankylosing spondylitis.

The sample holds a few counts of this clonotype. The chain uses TRBV25-1 and TRBJ2-7; D perhaps matches TRBD1 (6 bases). Per germline, CDR1 MGHDK and CDR2 SYGVNS. V was shortened by 7 bases and J by 0 bases, with 16 bases between the two germline ends. This CDR3 is built from 15 residues. The CDR3 region is CASNPQGSSSYEQYF. CDR3 nucleotides: TGTGCCAGCAATCCACAGGGATCAAGCTCCTACGAGCAGTACTTC.

The rearrangement uses TRBV27 and TRBJ2-5; 13 bases are shared with TRBD2. The CDR3 covers 17 residues. Germline CDR1 reads MNHEY; CDR2 reads SMNVEV (reference sequence). J lost 7 bases, V lost 4 bases, and 12 bases had no gene match. CDR3 sequence: CASSSRTSGGVQGTQYF. CDR3 DNA: TGTGCCAGCAGTTCTCGGACTAGCGGGGGAGTCCAGGGGACCCAGTACTTC.

The chain joins TRBV5-1 to TRBJ2-2, with D possibly matching TRBD1 (6 bases). CDR1 is SGHRS, CDR2 YFSETQ, per germline. The V end was cut by 4 bases, the J end by 2 bases, with 15 bases between. CDR3 size: 16 residues. CDR3 sequence reads: CASSPRGHVNTGELFF. The CDR3 DNA reads TGCGCCAGCAGCCCTAGGGGACACGTCAACACCGGGGAGCTGTTTTTT. Based on the CDR3 plus reference TRBV5-1 and TRBJ2-2, the full variable domain is KAGVTQTPRYLIKTRGQQVTLSCSPISGHRSVSWYQQTPGQGLQFLFEYFSETQRNKGNFPGRFSGRQFSNSRSEMNVSTLELGDSALYLCASSPRGHVNTGELFFGEGSRLTVL.

This clonotype was detected only a few times. The rearrangement links TRBV19 to TRBJ2-2; D is uncertain. Germline V gives CDR1 LNHDA, CDR2 SQIVND (reference sequence). The CDR3 extends over 14 amino acids. Trimming left V 6 bases short and J 6 bases short, with 14 bases between. The CDR3 bases are TGTGCCAGTAGCCCTACCTATATCCCCGGGGAGCTGTTTTTT. Translation gives CASSPTYIPGELFF. The whole variable domain, remainder taken from reference TRBV19 and TRBJ2-2, is DGGITQSPKYLFRKEGQNVTLSCEQNLNHDAMYWYRQDPGQGLRLIYYSQIVNDFQKGDIAEGYSVSREKKESFPLTVTSAQKNPTAFYLCASSPTYIPGELFFGEGSRLTVL.

The table lists this clonotype with a few counts. V and J are TRBV12-3 or TRBV12-4 and TRBJ2-4; possible D gene TRBD1, 6 bases. Trimming left V 1 base short and J 6 bases short, with 7 bases between. The CDR3 has 13 amino acids. As DNA, the CDR3 is TGTGCCAGCAGTTTAGTAGGGGGAAACATTCAGTACTTC. Translating gives CASSLVGGNIQYF.

This clonotype has ten or more counts. The chain employs TRBV7-2 and TRBJ1-2; 7 bases map to TRBD1. The CDR3 is 13 amino acids. Germline V gene data show CDR1 as SGHTA and CDR2 as FQGNSA. V shed 4 bases, J shed 9 bases, and the junction held 8 bases outside the gene matches. The CDR3 spells CASSSRQGVSYTF. DNA of the CDR3: TGTGCCAGCAGCTCCAGACAGGGAGTAAGCTACACCTTC. Full variable domain (rest looked up from reference TRBV7-2 and TRBJ1-2): GAGVSQSPSNKVTEKGKDVELRCDPISGHTALYWYRQSLGQGLEFLIYFQGNSAPDKSGLPSDRFSAERTGGSVSTLTIQRTQQEDSAVYLCASSSRQGVSYTFGSGTRLTVV.

This rearrangement joins TRBV20-1 to TRBJ1-2; D is perhaps TRBD1 (6 bases). The germline V and J ends were trimmed by 4 bases and 4 bases, with 13 bases remaining between them. CDR1 is DFQATT and CDR2 is SNEGSKA in the germline V gene (reference sequence). The CDR3 is 13 amino acids. The CDR3 DNA sequence: TGCAGTGCTATCCTACAGGGAGGCTATGGCTACACCTTC. This translates into CSAILQGGYGYTF.

There are many counts of this clonotype. The chain carries TRBV5-1 and TRBJ2-1, with TRBD2 matching over 8 bases. The CDR3 sequence is 16 residues long. With 4 bases clipped from V and 3 bases from J, the junction kept 9 bases outside the gene matches. CDR1 is SGHRS, CDR2 YFSETQ, per germline. The CDR3 protein is CASSAITSGHYNEQFF. The CDR3 nucleotides are TGCGCCAGCAGCGCAATTACTAGCGGACACTACAATGAGCAGTTCTTC.

This clonotype was picked up a small number of times. The chain recombines TRBV5-1 with TRBJ1-2, with TRBD1 matching over 9 bases. The V gene end was trimmed by 0 bases and the J gene end by 7 bases; junction bases not matched to a gene: 10. This CDR3 comprises 16 residues. Germline V CDR1 and CDR2: SGHRS, YFSETQ. In nucleotides, the CDR3 is TGCGCCAGCAGCTTGGACCCCGGGACAGGGCCGTCTGGCTACACCTTC. This codes for CASSLDPGTGPSGYTF. Complete variable domain (other parts from reference TRBV5-1 and TRBJ1-2): KAGVTQTPRYLIKTRGQQVTLSCSPISGHRSVSWYQQTPGQGLQFLFEYFSETQRNKGNFPGRFSGRQFSNSRSEMNVSTLELGDSALYLCASSLDPGTGPSGYTFGSGTRLTVV.

The rearrangement links TRBV12-5 to TRBJ2-5; tentative D call: TRBD2 (5 bases). Trimming removed 6 bases at V and 3 bases at J, with 17 bases between. Germline V CDR1 and CDR2: LGHNT, FRNRAP. CDR3 length: 15 residues. CDR3 loop: CASGSNRGFEETQYF. The DNA of the CDR3 is TGTGCTAGTGGCTCCAACCGGGGATTCGAAGAGACCCAGTACTTC.

This sequence joins TRBV5-1 and TRBJ1-4; D is unresolved. The CDR3 has 17 amino acids. Germline V gene data show CDR1 as SGHRS and CDR2 as YFSETQ. The germline V and J ends were trimmed by 0 bases and 0 bases, with 12 bases remaining between them. This CDR3 reads CASSLGVTAATNEKLFF. CDR3 coding DNA: TGCGCCAGCAGCTTGGGGGTGACGGCTGCAACTAATGAAAAACTGTTTTTT.

This chain links TRBV2 with TRBJ1-2, with 8 bases that match TRBD1. There are 19 residues in the CDR3. Germline V gene data show CDR1 as SNHLY and CDR2 as FYNNEI. J lost 3 bases, V lost 7 bases, and 22 bases had no gene match. The CDR3: CASTPAGQGRSSGYYGYTF. The CDR3 coding sequence is TGTGCCAGCACCCCAGCAGGACAGGGTAGGAGCTCGGGCTACTATGGCTACACCTTC. The variable domain in full, completed from reference TRBV2 and TRBJ1-2, reads EPEVTQTPSHQVTQMGQEVILRCVPISNHLYFYWYRQILGQKVEFLVSFYNNEISEKSEIFDDQFSVERPDGSNFTLKIRSTKLEDSAMYFCASTPAGQGRSSGYYGYTFGSGTRLTVV.

The table lists this clonotype with a few counts. The J gene is TRBJ2-5, the V gene TRBV5-1, with D possibly being TRBD2 (6 bases). From germline, CDR1 is SGHRS and CDR2 YFSETQ. CDR3 length equals 14 residues. Trimming pared 3 bases from V and 1 base from J, leaving 10 bases between. CDR3 protein: CASSWAGSQETQYF. DNA of the CDR3: TGCGCCAGCAGCTGGGCGGGATCCCAAGAGACCCAGTACTTC.

The rearrangement joins TRBV20-1 to TRBJ2-7; perhaps TRBD2 as D (6 bases). Trimming stripped 2 bases from V and 4 bases from J, with 15 bases between. Germline V gene data show CDR1 as DFQATT and CDR2 as SNEGSKA (reference sequence). This CDR3 contains 14 residues. The CDR3 coding sequence is TGCAGTGCTAGATCTAGGGTCGGGGGTTACGAGCAGTACGTC. It specifies CSARSRVGGYEQYV.

This clonotype occurred many times. The chain links TRBV20-1 to TRBJ2-3; tentatively, D is TRBD2 (6 bases). V gave up 6 bases and J gave up 4 bases, with 23 bases separating them. Germline assignment: CDR1 DFQATT and CDR2 SNEGSKA (reference sequence). This CDR3 comprises 16 residues. CDR3 nucleotides: TGCAGTGCCCCGGTCGGGAGAGACGTGGGACCAGATACGCAGTATTTT. This encodes CSAPVGRDVGPDTQYF.

This clonotype came up many times. The V and J genes are TRBV12-3 or TRBV12-4 and TRBJ1-5; maybe TRBD1 (5 bases). CDR3 length equals 15 residues. Trimming removed 2 bases at V and 0 bases at J, with 8 bases between. Written as DNA, the CDR3 is TGTGCCAGCAGTTTAAGGGGAAATAGCAATCAGCCCCAGCATTTT. It specifies CASSLRGNSNQPQHF.

This clonotype was found a few times. The chain uses TRBV7-9 and TRBJ2-5; weak D call: TRBD1 (6 bases). This CDR3 has 12 amino acids. Per the germline V gene, CDR1 is SEHNR and CDR2 is FQNEAQ (reference sequence). The V end lost 0 bases, the J end lost 7 bases, and 6 bases lay between the germline ends. This chain's CDR3 is CASSLARGTQYF. The DNA for the CDR3 is TGTGCCAGCAGCTTAGCCAGGGGGACCCAGTACTTC. The full variable domain, with the rest looked up from reference TRBV7-9 and TRBJ2-5, is DTGVSQNPRHKITKRGQNVTFRCDPISEHNRLYWYRQTLGQGPEFLTYFQNEAQLEKSRLLSDRFSAERPKGSFSTLEIQRTEQGDSAMYLCASSLARGTQYFGPGTRLLVL.

In its sample, this clonotype was seen a few times. The V and J genes are TRBV20-1 and TRBJ2-3; the match to TRBD1 covers 9 bases. The V gene's germline CDR1 is DFQATT and CDR2 SNEGSKA (reference sequence). The junction had 7 bases not matched to a gene; V was cut back by 6 bases and J by 3 bases. The CDR3 runs 14 residues. In nucleotides, the CDR3 is TGCAGTGCGGGACAGGGAATAGTTACAGATACGCAGTATTTT. Translated, it gives CSAGQGIVTDTQYF.

This clonotype was observed a few times. The J gene is TRBJ2-3, the V gene TRBV5-1, with TRBD2 identical over 10 bases. Germline CDR1 and CDR2: SGHRS and YFSETQ. With V trimmed by 6 bases and J by 5 bases, 6 bases remained unmatched. The CDR3 runs 14 residues. The CDR3 loop reads CASTRTSGGDTQYF. CDR3 coding DNA: TGCGCCAGCACCCGGACTAGCGGTGGAGATACGCAGTATTTT.

This clonotype was seen only a few times. This sequence joins TRBV29-1 and TRBJ1-5; possible D gene TRBD1, 6 bases. From germline, CDR1 is SQVTM and CDR2 ANQGSEA. The length of the CDR3 is 13 residues. Trimming removed 7 bases at V and 6 bases at J, with 16 bases between. In DNA form, the CDR3 reads TGCAGCGGTCGGCGGACAGAGAGTCAGCCCCAGCATTTT. This translates into CSGRRTESQPQHF.

This clonotype has ten or more counts. The rearrangement joins TRBV4-2 to TRBJ2-7; D is uncertain. Germline V gene sequence: CDR1 LGHNA, CDR2 YNFKEQ. The CDR3 is 12 residues long. The V and J ends lost 0 bases and 4 bases respectively, with 4 bases between them. The CDR3 sequence is CASSQDLYEQYF. CDR3 nucleotides: TGTGCCAGCAGCCAAGATTTATACGAGCAGTACTTC.

This clonotype was counted a few times. The chain couples TRBV3-1 to TRBJ2-5; D is uncertain. V was cut by 4 bases and J by 5 bases, with 5 bases left in between. This CDR3 is 11 amino acids long. CDR1 and CDR2 from the germline V gene are LGHDT and YNNKEL (reference sequence). CDR3 DNA sequence: TGTGCCAGCAGCCTGATCGAGACCCAGTACTTC. Translated, it gives CASSLIETQYF.

The V call is TRBV14, the J call TRBJ2-1; D may be TRBD2 (5 bases). The germline gives CDR1 SGHDN, CDR2 FVKESK. Trimming stripped 4 bases from V and 3 bases from J, with 16 bases between. The CDR3 spans 16 residues. The CDR3 spells CASSLRIRGNYNEQFF. CDR3 in DNA: TGTGCCAGCAGCCTTCGGATTCGGGGAAACTACAATGAGCAGTTCTTC.

This sequence joins TRBV24-1 and TRBJ2-3; D unclear. The CDR3 runs to 14 residues. Germline loops: CDR1 KGHDR, CDR2 SFDVKD. Deletions cut 5 bases from V and 0 bases from J, with 8 bases between. The CDR3 DNA is TGTGCCACCAGTGCCCTAGGGAGCACAGATACGCAGTATTTT. It codes for CATSALGSTDTQYF.

The chain uses TRBV2 and TRBJ2-1; 7 positions match TRBD1. The V segment lost 5 bases and the J segment 6 bases; nucleotides outside the gene matches: 10. This CDR3 spans 15 amino acids. Germline-derived CDR1 and CDR2 are SNHLY and FYNNEI. This CDR3 reads CASSSQGGAGNEQFF. CDR3 DNA sequence: TGTGCCAGCAGTAGCCAAGGGGGCGCTGGCAATGAGCAGTTCTTC.

This clonotype was picked up a small number of times. This chain uses TRBV20-1 with TRBJ2-1, with D perhaps TRBD2 (5 bases). Trimming took 5 bases from V and 9 from J, leaving 14 bases between them. The CDR3 loop spans 12 amino acids. Germline-derived CDR1 and CDR2 are DFQATT and SNEGSKA (reference sequence). This chain's CDR3 is CSALRVGIEQFF. For the CDR3, the DNA is TGCAGTGCTTTGAGGGTGGGGATTGAGCAGTTCTTC.

This clonotype was seen a few times. The chain uses TRBV12-3 or TRBV12-4 and TRBJ2-1; D gene unclear. The CDR3 is 15 amino acids. V lost 2 bases and J 5 bases, leaving 13 bases between the germline ends. The CDR3 coding sequence is TGTGCCAGCAGTTTAAGGGCTGGGGTAGACAATGAGCAGTTCTTC. This codes for CASSLRAGVDNEQFF.

This clonotype has a handful of counts. The chain links TRBV5-1 to TRBJ2-2; D not resolved. CDR1 is SGHRS and CDR2 is YFSETQ in the germline V gene. The CDR3 extends over 14 amino acids. V was trimmed by 2 bases and J by 1 base, leaving 6 bases between them. The DNA for the CDR3 is TGCGCCAGCAGCTTAGTTGTGAACACCGGGGAGCTGTTTTTT. As protein: CASSLVVNTGELFF.

This chain connects TRBV3-1 to TRBJ2-7, with a tentative D call TRBD2 (5 bases). CDR1 LGHDT and CDR2 YNNKEL come from the germline V gene (reference sequence). Trimming left V 1 base short and J 4 bases short, with 14 bases between. The CDR3 length is 15 residues. The CDR3 DNA sequence: TGTGCCAGCAGCCAAGGTGCCCTCGGGAATTACGAGCAGTACTTC. Its translation is CASSQGALGNYEQYF.

V is TRBV4-1 and J is TRBJ2-5; the match to TRBD2 covers 7 bases. Germline CDR1 MGHRA, CDR2 YSYEKL. The CDR3 length is 18 residues. The V gene end was trimmed by 1 base and the J gene end by 0 bases; junction bases not matched to a gene: 11. The DNA for the CDR3 is TGCGCCAGCAGCCAAGCCTTGGGCACCGGGGGGTACCAAGAGACCCAGTACTTC. Its translation: CASSQALGTGGYQETQYF.